This T cell receptor beta chain was identified in a study of T cells of healthy individuals. TCRdb fed the 5' RACE reads into MiXCR, producing one record per CDR3 protein. The data show around 80,000 distinct CDR3 sequences, more than 4.5% seen once. This clonotype occurred a few times. The source is a female donor in good health.

The CDR3 here is CASSRDRDVQPQHF. DNA for the CDR3: TGTGCCAGCTCACGAGACAGGGATGTGCAGCCCCAGCATTTT. The rearrangement links TRBV18 to TRBJ1-5; 7 nucleotides line up with TRBD1. The CDR3 loop spans 14 amino acids. The germline CDR1 and CDR2 sequences are KGHSH and LQKENI. Germline trimming cut 4 bases from V and 7 bases from J; bases unmatched to any gene: 7.